These 8 T cell receptor beta chains share one sample of origin, sequenced in a study of post-analysis software for immune sequencing data. Findings and caveats of the study: A few TRBV segments (TRBV5-6, TRBV5-1 and TRBV20-1 among them) occurred more frequently in patients than in controls.

Unique molecular identifiers were present in the TCR beta cDNA libraries. Via MiXCR, TCRdb re-called the PCR reads, giving one row per CDR3 protein. The sample records some 890,000 distinct CDR3 sequences, roughly 50% being singletons. These receptors have no known antigen. The sample consisted of blood. The receptor source for this set is a girl under 18 with multiple sclerosis.

This clonotype was counted ten times or more. The V gene is TRBV20-1, the J gene TRBJ2-1; D gene unclear. The CDR3 extends over 15 amino acids. Trimming took off 1 base at V and 0 bases at J, with 10 bases between the two ends. CDR1 DFQATT and CDR2 SNEGSKA come from the germline V gene (reference sequence). CDR3 amino acids: CSARVAESSYNEQFF. The CDR3 coding sequence is TGCAGTGCTAGAGTCGCAGAGAGCTCCTACAATGAGCAGTTCTTC.

The chain uses TRBV20-1 and TRBJ2-7; no firm D call. Trimming stripped 0 bases from V and 1 base from J, with 10 bases between. The CDR3 has 14 residues. CDR1 is DFQATT and CDR2 is SNEGSKA in the germline V gene (reference sequence). CDR3 in DNA: TGCAGTGCTAGAGACAGGCGAAAGTCCTACGAGCAGTACTTC. As protein: CSARDRRKSYEQYF.

The chain uses TRBV20-1 and TRBJ2-5, with D possibly being TRBD1 (7 bases). Trimming left V 6 bases short and J 3 bases short, with 11 bases between. The CDR3 loop spans 12 amino acids. CDR1 and CDR2 (germline): DFQATT, SNEGSKA (reference sequence). The CDR3 here is CSATGEEETQYF. In nucleotides, the CDR3 is TGCAGTGCCACAGGGGAGGAAGAGACCCAGTACTTC.

This chain links TRBV12-3 or TRBV12-4 with TRBJ2-7, with TRBD1 matching 8 bases. CDR3 size: 14 residues. J lost 1 base, V lost 6 bases, and 5 bases had no gene match. The CDR3 loop is CASRVDRASYEQYF. CDR3 DNA: TGTGCCAGCAGGGTGGACAGGGCGTCCTACGAGCAGTACTTC.

The chain recombines TRBV12-3 or TRBV12-4 with TRBJ1-2; 9 bases map to TRBD1. The V gene end was trimmed by 5 bases and the J gene end by 8 bases; junction bases not matched to a gene: 9. The CDR3 extends over 14 amino acids. CDR3 in amino acids: CASSPFLTGGGYTF. DNA of the CDR3: TGTGCCAGCAGTCCCTTCCTGACAGGGGGAGGCTACACCTTC.

This clonotype was counted only a few times. The J gene is TRBJ2-4, the V gene TRBV5-6; 8 positions match TRBD2. This CDR3 comprises 15 residues. Germline values: CDR1 SGHDT, CDR2 YYEEEE. The V and J ends lost 3 bases and 7 bases, in that order; junction bases with no gene match: 9. The CDR3 loop reads CASSSMTSGGNIQYF. Here the CDR3 DNA reads TGTGCCAGCAGCTCCATGACGAGCGGGGGCAACATTCAGTACTTC.

This clonotype has just a few counts. The chain employs TRBV7-9 and TRBJ2-7, with TRBD2 identical over 7 bases. With V trimmed by 5 bases and J by 3 bases, 10 bases remained unmatched. Looked up from germline, CDR1 is SEHNR and CDR2 is FQNEAQ (reference sequence). The CDR3 totals 15 residues. In nucleotides, the CDR3 is TGTGCCAGCAGCAGGCAAAGTGCGGGAGTCTACGAGCAGTACTTC. As protein: CASSRQSAGVYEQYF.

The chain employs TRBV7-2 and TRBJ2-6; D is ambiguous. V lost 6 bases, J lost 0 bases, and 12 bases lay in between. Germline CDR1 is SGHTA and CDR2 is FQGNSA. This CDR3 contains 16 residues. CDR3 region: CASRLSLSSGANVLTF. Here the CDR3 DNA reads TGTGCCAGCAGACTCTCCCTCAGCTCTGGGGCCAACGTCCTGACTTTC.